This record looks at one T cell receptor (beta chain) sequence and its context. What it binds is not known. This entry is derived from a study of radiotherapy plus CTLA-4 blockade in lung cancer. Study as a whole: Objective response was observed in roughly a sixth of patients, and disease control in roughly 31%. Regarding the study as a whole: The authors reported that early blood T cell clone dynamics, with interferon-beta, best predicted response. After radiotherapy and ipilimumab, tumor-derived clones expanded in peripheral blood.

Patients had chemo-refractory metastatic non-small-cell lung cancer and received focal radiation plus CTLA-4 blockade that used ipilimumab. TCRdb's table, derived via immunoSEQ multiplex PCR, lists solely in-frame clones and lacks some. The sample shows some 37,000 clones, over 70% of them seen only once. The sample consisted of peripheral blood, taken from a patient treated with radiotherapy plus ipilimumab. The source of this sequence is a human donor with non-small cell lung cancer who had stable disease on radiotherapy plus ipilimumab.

In DNA form, the CDR3 reads TGTGCCAGCTCACTACCCGTCCACCAAGAGACCCAGTACTTC. Protein: CASSLPVHQETQYF. This rearrangement joins TRBV18 to TRBJ2-5, with D unclear. Germline assignment: CDR1 KGHSH and CDR2 LQKENI. V dropped 4 bases and J dropped 0 bases, with 9 bases sitting between them. The CDR3 sequence is 14 residues long.